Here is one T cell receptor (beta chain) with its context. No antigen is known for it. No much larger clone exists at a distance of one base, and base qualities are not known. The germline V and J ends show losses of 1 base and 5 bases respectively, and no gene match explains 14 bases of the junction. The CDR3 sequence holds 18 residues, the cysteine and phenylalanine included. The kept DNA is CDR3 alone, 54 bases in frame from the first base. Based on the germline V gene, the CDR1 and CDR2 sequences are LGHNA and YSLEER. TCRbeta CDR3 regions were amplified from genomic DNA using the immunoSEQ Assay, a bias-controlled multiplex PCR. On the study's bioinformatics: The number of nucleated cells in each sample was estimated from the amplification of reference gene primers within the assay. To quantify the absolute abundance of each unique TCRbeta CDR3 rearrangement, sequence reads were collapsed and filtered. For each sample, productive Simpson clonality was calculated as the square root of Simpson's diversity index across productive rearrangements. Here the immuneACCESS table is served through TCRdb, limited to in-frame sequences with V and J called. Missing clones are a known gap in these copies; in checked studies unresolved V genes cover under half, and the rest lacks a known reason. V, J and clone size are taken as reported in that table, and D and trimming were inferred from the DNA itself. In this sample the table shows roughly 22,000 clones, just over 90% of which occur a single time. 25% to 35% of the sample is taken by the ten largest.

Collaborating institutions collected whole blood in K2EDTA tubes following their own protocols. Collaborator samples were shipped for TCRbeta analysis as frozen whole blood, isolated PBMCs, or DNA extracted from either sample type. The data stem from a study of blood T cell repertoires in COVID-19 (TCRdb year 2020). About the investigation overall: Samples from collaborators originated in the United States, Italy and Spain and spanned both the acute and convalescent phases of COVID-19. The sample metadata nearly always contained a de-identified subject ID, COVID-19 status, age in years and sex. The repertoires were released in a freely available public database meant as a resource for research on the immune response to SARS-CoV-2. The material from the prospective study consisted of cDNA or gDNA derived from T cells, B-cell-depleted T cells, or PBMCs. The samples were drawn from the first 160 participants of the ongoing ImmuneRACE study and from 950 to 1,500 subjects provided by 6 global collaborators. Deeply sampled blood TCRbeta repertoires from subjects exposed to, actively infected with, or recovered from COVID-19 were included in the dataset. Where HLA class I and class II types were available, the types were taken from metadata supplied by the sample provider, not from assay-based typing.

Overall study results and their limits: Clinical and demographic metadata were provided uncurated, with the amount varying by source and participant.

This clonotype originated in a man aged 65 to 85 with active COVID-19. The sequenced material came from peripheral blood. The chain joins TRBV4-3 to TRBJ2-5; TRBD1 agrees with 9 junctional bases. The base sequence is TGCGCCAGCAGCCAAGTATTCCAGGGACAGGGCGTTGGGGAGACCCAGTACTTC. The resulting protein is CASSQVFQGQGVGETQYF.